This T cell receptor beta chain was documented in a study of OX40 agonist ivuxolimab in advanced cancers. Study observations and caveats: On average, CD8+ T cells had more expanded clones than CD4+.

Note on this clone: Its specificity is not known.

Autoimmune disease history or systemic immunosuppression barred patients. Using immunoSEQ multiplex PCR, the repertoire was profiled, and TCRdb retains in-frame clones only, with some absent. The table shows some 60,000 clones, with 70% to 90% occurring only once. The CDR3 consists of 14 residues. CDR1 is LNHDA and CDR2 is SQIVND in the germline V gene (reference sequence). After removal of 9 bases from V and 3 bases from J, the junction contained 8 bases not matched to a gene. The sequence was obtained from an adult with an advanced solid tumor such as melanoma, head and neck, liver or kidney cancer. The source was CD4+ or CD8+ T cells sorted from blood, collected in a trial of the OX40 agonist ivuxolimab. The chain employs TRBV19 and TRBJ2-7, with 10 bases fitting TRBD2. DNA for the CDR3: TGTGCCAGCCGCAGACTAGCGGGTGACTACGAGCAGTACTTC. This codes for CASRRLAGDYEQYF.